The rows below give T cell receptor beta chains drawn from one sample of a study of blood T cell repertoires in COVID-19. Using immunoSEQ multiplex PCR, the repertoire was profiled, and TCRdb retains in-frame clones only, with some absent. The sample consists of under 250,000 clones, 87% of them appearing once. The sequenced material came from PBMCs or T cells enriched from blood (not recorded which). These receptors came from a man aged 25 to 40 who had recovered from COVID-19. Both conserved end residues are part of each CDR3. The D gene is left open where the match is weak. Where a row states a size, it is once, few, many or the class of an expanded clone; other rows omit it.

-,TRBJ2-2,-,TRBV7-9,CASSLGLLSADTGELFF,TGTGCCAGCAGCTTGGGTTTGCTCTCGGCGGACACCGGGGAGCTGTTTTTT
TRBD1,TRBJ2-7,-,TRBV7-2,CASSSRQGKPYEQYF,TGTGCCAGCAGCTCCAGACAGGGTAAGCCCTACGAGCAGTACTTC
-,TRBJ1-1,-,TRBV6-5,CASSYSSRVSTEAFF,TGTGCCAGCAGTTACTCCTCCCGGGTGTCTACTGAAGCTTTCTTT
TRBD2,TRBJ2-1,once,TRBV30,CAWSPGLAGRNNEQFF,TGTGCCTGGAGTCCCGGACTAGCGGGGCGGAACAATGAGCAGTTCTTC
-,TRBJ2-2,-,TRBV7-9,CASSLRGGRTGELFF,TGTGCCAGCAGCTTAAGGGGGGGACGCACCGGGGAGCTGTTTTTT
-,TRBJ1-3,-,TRBV16,CASGHRGNTIYF,TGTGCCAGCGGACATAGAGGAAACACCATATATTTT
-,TRBJ1-4,-,TRBV4-1,CASSQQGWSNEKLFF,TGCGCCAGCAGCCAACAGGGTTGGAGTAATGAAAAACTGTTTTTT
-,TRBJ1-2,-,TRBV18,CASSPTRGNYGYTF,TGTGCCAGCTCACCAACCCGCGGAAACTATGGCTACACCTTC
-,TRBJ1-5,-,TRBV21-1,CASSPSGHSNQPQHF,TGTGCCAGCAGTCCAAGCGGTCATAGCAATCAGCCCCAGCATTTT
-,TRBJ1-2,-,TRBV5-1,CASSLSLRGYTF,TGCGCCAGCAGCTTGTCCCTTCGGGGCTACACCTTC
-,TRBJ1-2,-,TRBV6-5,CASSYPGGEDGYTF,TGTGCCAGCAGTTACCCTGGGGGGGAGGATGGCTACACCTTC
-,TRBJ2-5,-,TRBV7-2,CASSFTGVGETQYF,TGTGCCAGCAGCTTTACGGGGGTAGGCGAGACCCAGTACTTC
TRBD2,TRBJ2-5,once,TRBV3-1/TRBV3-2,CASSRNPSGSLETQYF,TGTGCCAGCAGCCGGAACCCTAGCGGGAGCCTAGAGACCCAGTACTTC
TRBD2,TRBJ2-3,once,TRBV4-1,CASSQTRLAGGPGLSTDTQYF,TGCGCCAGCAGCCAAACCCGACTAGCGGGAGGCCCCGGCCTATCCACAGATACGCAGTATTTT
-,TRBJ1-3,-,TRBV30,CAWGLSGNTIYF,TGTGCCTGGGGGTTATCTGGAAACACCATATATTTT
TRBD2,TRBJ2-7,-,TRBV5-1,CASSPLAGGPYEQYF,TGCGCCAGCAGCCCCCTGGCGGGAGGGCCATACGAGCAGTACTTC
-,TRBJ2-1,-,TRBV21-1,CASSKVSSGRETSYNEQFF,TGTGCCAGCAGCAAGGTGTCTAGCGGGAGGGAAACCTCCTACAATGAGCAGTTCTTC
TRBD2,TRBJ2-7,once,TRBV5-1,CASSLPGTSGRNTKAYEQYF,TGCGCCAGCAGCCTCCCCGGGACTAGCGGGAGGAATACTAAAGCCTACGAGCAGTACTTC
TRBD1,TRBJ1-3,-,TRBV19,CASKSPPGTGFYSGNTIYF,TGTGCCAGTAAATCCCCACCCGGGACAGGGTTTTACTCTGGAAACACCATATATTTT
TRBD1,TRBJ2-5,-,TRBV28,CASSYRRLAYRGKETQYF,TGTGCCAGCAGCTACCGCCGACTGGCCTACAGGGGCAAAGAGACCCAGTACTTC
TRBD1,TRBJ2-7,-,TRBV4-3,CASSQGTGSHEQYF,TGCGCCAGCAGCCAGGGGACAGGGTCCCACGAGCAGTACTTC
-,TRBJ1-4,-,TRBV2,CASSEGTYEKLFF,TGTGCCAGCAGTGAAGGTACTTATGAAAAACTGTTTTTT
-,TRBJ2-1,-,TRBV20-1,CSAREGVEQFF,TGCAGTGCTAGAGAGGGAGTTGAGCAGTTCTTC
-,TRBJ1-1,once,TRBV7-2,CASSSSTEAFF,TGTGCCAGCAGCTCCTCCACTGAAGCTTTCTTT
-,TRBJ2-7,once,TRBV6-1,CASSEWGRDAVEQYF,TGTGCCAGCAGTGAATGGGGCAGGGATGCGGTAGAGCAGTACTTC
-,TRBJ1-3,-,TRBV7-9,CASSLLGSGNTIYF,TGTGCCAGCAGCTTACTCGGCTCTGGAAACACCATATATTTT
-,TRBJ1-2,-,TRBV5-1,CASSLAGSSYGYTF,TGCGCCAGCAGCTTGGCCGGGTCGTCCTATGGCTACACCTTC
TRBD1,TRBJ2-5,-,TRBV9,CASTRRGDRGRETQYF,TGTGCCAGCACCAGAAGGGGGGACAGGGGGCGTGAGACCCAGTACTTC
-,TRBJ1-4,-,TRBV19,CASRGVNEKLFF,TGTGCCAGTAGGGGAGTGAATGAAAAACTGTTTTTT
-,TRBJ2-1,-,TRBV5-4,CASSVRGDTYNEQFF,TGTGCCAGCAGCGTCCGGGGGGACACCTACAATGAGCAGTTCTTC
-,TRBJ1-2,-,TRBV20-1,CSASTQGDNYGYTF,TGCAGTGCTAGTACCCAGGGCGATAACTATGGCTACACCTTC
-,TRBJ1-1,once,TRBV7-9,CASSVSGPNTEAFF,TGTGCCAGCAGCGTTTCAGGGCCCAACACTGAAGCTTTCTTT
-,TRBJ1-6,-,TRBV3-1/TRBV3-2,CASSQLGHGNSPLHF,TGTGCCAGCAGCCAATTGGGACATGGTAATTCACCCCTCCACTTT
-,TRBJ2-7,-,TRBV11-2,CASSQTRYEQYF,TGTGCCAGCAGCCAAACGAGGTACGAGCAGTACTTC
TRBD1,TRBJ2-1,once,TRBV3-1/TRBV3-2,CASSQPHTGGLNEQFF,TGTGCCAGCAGCCAGCCCCACACAGGGGGACTCAATGAGCAGTTCTTC
TRBD1,TRBJ1-2,-,TRBV10-3,CAAEQGTYGYTF,TGTGCCGCCGAACAGGGGACCTATGGCTACACCTTC
-,TRBJ2-7,-,TRBV28,CASNAETYEQYF,TGTGCCAGCAACGCGGAAACCTACGAGCAGTACTTC
TRBD1,TRBJ1-5,-,TRBV6-1,CASSEGTGVNQPQHF,TGTGCCAGCAGTGAGGGGACAGGGGTAAATCAGCCCCAGCATTTT
TRBD2,TRBJ2-7,-,TRBV6-5,CASSLTSGRREEQYF,TGTGCCAGCAGTTTAACTAGCGGGAGACGGGAGGAGCAGTACTTC
-,TRBJ1-1,-,TRBV7-8,CASTQRGTNTEAFF,TGTGCCAGCACCCAACGGGGGACGAACACTGAAGCTTTCTTT
-,TRBJ1-1,-,TRBV5-4,CASSRGQINTEAFF,TGTGCCAGCAGCCGTGGGCAGATCAACACTGAAGCTTTCTTT
-,TRBJ2-1,-,TRBV5-4,CASSLNQISYNEQFF,TGTGCCAGCAGCTTAAACCAGATCTCCTACAATGAGCAGTTCTTC
TRBD2,TRBJ2-2,-,TRBV7-2,CASSLAGGAGELFF,TGTGCCAGCAGCTTAGCGGGGGGGGCCGGGGAGCTGTTTTTT
TRBD1,TRBJ2-7,-,TRBV7-9,CASSSEQGTVEQYF,TGTGCCAGCAGCTCCGAACAGGGGACGGTCGAGCAGTACTTC
-,TRBJ1-1,-,TRBV4-2,CASSRTENTEAFF,TGTGCCAGCAGCCGGACAGAGAACACTGAAGCTTTCTTT
-,TRBJ2-7,few,TRBV2,CASSLLGGEQYF,TGTGCCAGCAGTCTACTAGGAGGCGAGCAGTACTTC
-,TRBJ1-1,-,TRBV4-2,CASSQALANTEAFF,TGTGCCAGCAGCCAAGCATTGGCGAACACTGAAGCTTTCTTT
-,TRBJ1-2,-,TRBV19,CASNGRARYYGYTF,TGTGCCAGTAATGGGAGGGCCCGCTACTATGGCTACACCTTC